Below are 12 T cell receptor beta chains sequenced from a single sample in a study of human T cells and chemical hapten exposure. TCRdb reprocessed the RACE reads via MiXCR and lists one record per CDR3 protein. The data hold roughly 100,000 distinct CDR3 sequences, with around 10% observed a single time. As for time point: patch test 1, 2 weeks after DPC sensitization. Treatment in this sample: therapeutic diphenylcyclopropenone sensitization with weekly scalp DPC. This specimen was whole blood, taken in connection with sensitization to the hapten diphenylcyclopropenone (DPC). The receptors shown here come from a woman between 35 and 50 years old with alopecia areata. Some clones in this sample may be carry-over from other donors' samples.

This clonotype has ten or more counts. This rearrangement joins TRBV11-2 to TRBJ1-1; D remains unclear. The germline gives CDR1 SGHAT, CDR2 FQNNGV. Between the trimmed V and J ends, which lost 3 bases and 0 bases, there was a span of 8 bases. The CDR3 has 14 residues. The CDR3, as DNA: TGTGCCAGCAGCTTGAGAACAATGAACACTGAAGCTTTCTTT. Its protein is CASSLRTMNTEAFF.

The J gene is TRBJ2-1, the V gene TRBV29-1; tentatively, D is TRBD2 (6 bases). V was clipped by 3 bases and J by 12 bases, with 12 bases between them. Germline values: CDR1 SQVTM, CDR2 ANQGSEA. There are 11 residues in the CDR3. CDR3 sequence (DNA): TGCAGCGTTGAGGGGGACTCCGGGCAGTTCTTC. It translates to CSVEGDSGQFF.

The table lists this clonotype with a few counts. The CDR3 DNA is TGCAGCGTTGAGGGGCGTAGGGATACGCAGTATTTT. Its translation: CSVEGRRDTQYF. V gene TRBV29-1 combines with J gene TRBJ2-3, with D possibly matching TRBD1 (5 bases). With 3 bases removed from V and 6 bases from J, the gap between germline ends came to 10 bases. This CDR3 spans 12 amino acids. Germline V gene data show CDR1 as SQVTM and CDR2 as ANQGSEA.

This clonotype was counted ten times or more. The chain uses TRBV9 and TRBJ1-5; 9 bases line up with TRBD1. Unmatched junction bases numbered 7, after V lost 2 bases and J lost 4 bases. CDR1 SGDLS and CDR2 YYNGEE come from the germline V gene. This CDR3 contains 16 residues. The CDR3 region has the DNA TGTGCCAGCAGCGTGGGGGGACAGGGATTAAATCAGCCCCAGCATTTT. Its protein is CASSVGGQGLNQPQHF.

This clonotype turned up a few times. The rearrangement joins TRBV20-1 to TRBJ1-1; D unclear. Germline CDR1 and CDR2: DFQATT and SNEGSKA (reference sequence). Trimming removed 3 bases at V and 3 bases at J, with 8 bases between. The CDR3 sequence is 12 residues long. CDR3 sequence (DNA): TGCAGTGCTAGTTCGGGAGACACTGAAGCTTTCTTT. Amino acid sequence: CSASSGDTEAFF.

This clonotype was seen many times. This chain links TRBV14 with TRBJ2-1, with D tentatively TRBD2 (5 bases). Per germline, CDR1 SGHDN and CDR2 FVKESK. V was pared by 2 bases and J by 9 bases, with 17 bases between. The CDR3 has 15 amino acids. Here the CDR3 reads CASSQRGPTAGEQFF. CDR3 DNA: TGTGCCAGCAGCCAACGCGGGCCGACCGCTGGTGAGCAGTTCTTC.

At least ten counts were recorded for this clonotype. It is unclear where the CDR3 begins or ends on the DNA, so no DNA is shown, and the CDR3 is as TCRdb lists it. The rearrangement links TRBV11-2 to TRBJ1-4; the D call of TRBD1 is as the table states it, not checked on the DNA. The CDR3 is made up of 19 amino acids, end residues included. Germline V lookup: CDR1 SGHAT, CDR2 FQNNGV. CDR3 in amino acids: CASSLDFVPRTPLMKNCFF.

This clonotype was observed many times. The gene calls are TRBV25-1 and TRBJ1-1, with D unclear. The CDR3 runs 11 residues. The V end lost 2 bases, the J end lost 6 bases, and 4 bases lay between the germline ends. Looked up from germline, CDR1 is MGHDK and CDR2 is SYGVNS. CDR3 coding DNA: TGTGCCAGCAGTGAAGAGGCTGAAGCTTTCTTT. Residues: CASSEEAEAFF. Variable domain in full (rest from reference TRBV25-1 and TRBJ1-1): EADIYQTPRYLVIGTGKKITLECSQTMGHDKMYWYQQDPGMELHLIHYSYGVNSTEKGDLSSESTVSRIRTEHFPLTLESARPSHTSQYLCASSEEAEAFFGQGTRLTVV.

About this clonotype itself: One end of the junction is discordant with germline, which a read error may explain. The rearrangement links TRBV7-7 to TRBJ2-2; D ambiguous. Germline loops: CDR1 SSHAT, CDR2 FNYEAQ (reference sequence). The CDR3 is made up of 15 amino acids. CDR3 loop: CASSLVGPSGGELFF. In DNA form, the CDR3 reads TGTGCTAGCAGCTTAGTAGGACCATCAGGCGGGGAGCTGTTTTTT.

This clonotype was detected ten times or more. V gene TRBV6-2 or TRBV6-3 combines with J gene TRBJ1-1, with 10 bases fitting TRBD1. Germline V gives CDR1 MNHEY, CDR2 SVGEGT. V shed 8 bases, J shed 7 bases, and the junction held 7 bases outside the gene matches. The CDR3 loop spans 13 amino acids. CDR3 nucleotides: TGTGCCAGCTGGGAGACAGGGGGCCTTGAAGCTTTCTTT. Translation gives CASWETGGLEAFF.

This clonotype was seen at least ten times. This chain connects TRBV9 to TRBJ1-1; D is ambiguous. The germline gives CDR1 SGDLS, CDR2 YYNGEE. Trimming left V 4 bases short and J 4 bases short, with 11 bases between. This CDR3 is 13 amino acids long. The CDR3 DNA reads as TGTGCCAGCAGCCCAGAGCTGGTCACTGAAGCTTTCTTT. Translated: CASSPELVTEAFF. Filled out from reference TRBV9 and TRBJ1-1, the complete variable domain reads DSGVTQTPKHLITATGQRVTLRCSPRSGDLSVYWYQQSLDQGLQFLIQYYNGEERAKGNILERFSAQQFPDLHSELNLSSLELGDSALYFCASSPELVTEAFFGQGTRLTVV.

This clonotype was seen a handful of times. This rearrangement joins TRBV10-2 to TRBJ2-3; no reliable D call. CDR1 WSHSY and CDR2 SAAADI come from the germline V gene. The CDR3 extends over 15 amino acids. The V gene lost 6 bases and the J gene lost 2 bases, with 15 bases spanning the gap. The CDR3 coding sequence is TGCGCCAGCAGCCCCAGACCCAGCCCCACAGATACGCAGTATTTT. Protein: CASSPRPSPTDTQYF.